This TCR beta chain comes out of a study of T-cell reconstitution after alpha-beta-depleted transplantation in children. Preparation of the TCRbeta library involved a method that used unique molecular identifiers. TCRdb redid the calling of the PCR reads with MiXCR, one entry per CDR3 protein. Counted here are about 500,000 distinct CDR3 sequences, around a third occurring once; the ten biggest clones make up 2% to 3%. The CDR3 has 13 residues. The V and J ends lost 3 bases and 4 bases, in that order; junction bases with no gene match: 1. The germline V gene has CDR1 SGHNT and CDR2 YYREEE (reference sequence).

The V call is TRBV5-4, the J call TRBJ2-1; 7 bases align to TRBD1. The specimen was PBMCs from the stem cell graft donor, collected from the stem cell graft. The TCR sequence derives from a human donor who donated a stem cell graft to a child with aplastic anemia. CDR3 sequence: CASSWTGYNEQFF. The CDR3 DNA follows: TGTGCCAGCAGCTGGACAGGTTACAATGAGCAGTTCTTC.